This T cell receptor (beta chain) is drawn from a study of CD8 T cells in ankylosing spondylitis. TCRdb recomputed calls from the 5' RACE reads with MiXCR, one row per CDR3 protein. The data hold around 250,000 distinct CDR3 sequences, with more than 15% observed a single time. This clonotype has a handful of counts. The TCR sequence derives from a male donor with ankylosing spondylitis or in good health (not recorded which). The sequenced material came from blood, either unsorted or a sorted T cell fraction (not recorded which).

This CDR3 is CSVNRGPNEEQFF. The DNA for the CDR3 is TGCAGCGTGAACAGGGGCCCCAATGAAGAGCAGTTCTTC. The chain employs TRBV29-1 and TRBJ2-1; 7 bases map to TRBD1. CDR3 length: 13 residues. Germline assignment: CDR1 SQVTM and CDR2 ANQGSEA. Trimming cost V 6 bases and J 10 bases; bases outside gene matches: 12.